Sequencing of this T cell receptor (beta chain) was carried out in a study of glioma-infiltrating T cells after dendritic cell vaccination. About the research overall: Patients received autologous tumor lysate-pulsed dendritic cell vaccination between 2003 and 2012.

On this clone itself: Its antigen remains unknown.

Amplification used 60 V beta primers and 13 J beta primers. Sequencing used immunoSEQ multiplex PCR; TCRdb keeps in-frame clones, though not all of them. The repertoire holds about 92,000 clones, with 65% to 90% as singletons. This CDR3 spans 14 amino acids. Germline CDR1 is SQVTM and CDR2 is ANQGSEA. Patients had residual fresh-frozen tumor tissue and more than two years of survival data. Points from the study as a whole: Estimated pretreatment TIL content predicted outcome after dendritic cell vaccination.

Sequencing was performed on blood, taken before dendritic cell vaccination. V usage is TRBV29-1 and J usage is TRBJ2-5, with 8 bases lining up with TRBD1. The DNA end is more similar to TRBJ2-7, so the J call may be wrong. This TCR was sampled from a human donor with glioblastoma. CDR3 coding DNA: TGCAGCGTTCTTCGGCCAGGGGGCACCTACGAGCAGTACTTC. Its translation: CSVLRPGGTYEQYF.